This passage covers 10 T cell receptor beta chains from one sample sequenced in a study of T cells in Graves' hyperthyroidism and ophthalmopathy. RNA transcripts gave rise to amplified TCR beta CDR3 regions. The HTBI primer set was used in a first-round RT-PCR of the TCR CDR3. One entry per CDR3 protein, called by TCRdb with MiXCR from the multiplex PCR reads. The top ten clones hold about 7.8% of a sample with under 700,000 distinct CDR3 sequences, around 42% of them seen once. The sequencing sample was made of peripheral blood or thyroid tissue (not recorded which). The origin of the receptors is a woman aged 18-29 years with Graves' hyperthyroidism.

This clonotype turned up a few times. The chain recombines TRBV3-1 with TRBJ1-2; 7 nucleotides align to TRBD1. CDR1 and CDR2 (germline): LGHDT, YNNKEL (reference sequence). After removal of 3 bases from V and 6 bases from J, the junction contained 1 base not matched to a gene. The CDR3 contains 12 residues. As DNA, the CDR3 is TGTGCCAGCAGCCAGGGACAGAATGGCTACACCTTC. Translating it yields CASSQGQNGYTF.

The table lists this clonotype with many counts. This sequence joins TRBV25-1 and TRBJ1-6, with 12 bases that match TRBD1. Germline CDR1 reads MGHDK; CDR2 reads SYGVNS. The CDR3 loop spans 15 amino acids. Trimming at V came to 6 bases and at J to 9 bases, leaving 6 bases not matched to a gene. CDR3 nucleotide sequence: TGTGCCAGCAGGGGGACAGGGGGCAGAGGTTCACCCCTCCACTTT. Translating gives CASRGTGGRGSPLHF.

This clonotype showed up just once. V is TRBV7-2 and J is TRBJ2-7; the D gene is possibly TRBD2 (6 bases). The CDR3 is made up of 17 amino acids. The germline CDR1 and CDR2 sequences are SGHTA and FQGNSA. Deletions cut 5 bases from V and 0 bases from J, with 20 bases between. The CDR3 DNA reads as TGTGCCAGCAGCCCGATGGGACTCACGGCGAGCTCCTACGAGCAGTACTTC. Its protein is CASSPMGLTASSYEQYF. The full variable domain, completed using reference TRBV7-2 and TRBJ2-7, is GAGVSQSPSNKVTEKGKDVELRCDPISGHTALYWYRQSLGQGLEFLIYFQGNSAPDKSGLPSDRFSAERTGGSVSTLTIQRTQQEDSAVYLCASSPMGLTASSYEQYFGPGTRLTVT.

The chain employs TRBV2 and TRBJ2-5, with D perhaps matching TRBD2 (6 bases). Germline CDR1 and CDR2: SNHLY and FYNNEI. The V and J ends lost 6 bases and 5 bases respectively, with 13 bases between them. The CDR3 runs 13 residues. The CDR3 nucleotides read TGTGCCAGCAGCCCGGAGGGCGGGGAGACCCAGTACTTC. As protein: CASSPEGGETQYF.

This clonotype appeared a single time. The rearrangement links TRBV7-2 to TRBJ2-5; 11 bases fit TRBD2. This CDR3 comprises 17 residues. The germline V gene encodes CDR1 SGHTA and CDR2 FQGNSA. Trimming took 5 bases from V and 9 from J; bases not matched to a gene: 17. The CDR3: CASSASPGTSGVFAQYF. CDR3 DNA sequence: TGTGCCAGCAGCGCCTCCCCCGGGACTAGCGGCGTCTTTGCCCAGTACTTC.

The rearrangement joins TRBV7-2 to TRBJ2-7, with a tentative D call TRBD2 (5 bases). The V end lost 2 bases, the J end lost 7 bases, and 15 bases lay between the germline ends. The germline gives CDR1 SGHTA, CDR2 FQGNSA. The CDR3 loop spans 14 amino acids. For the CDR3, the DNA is TGTGCCAGCAGCTTAAATGGACTCTACAATGAGCAGTACTTC. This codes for CASSLNGLYNEQYF.

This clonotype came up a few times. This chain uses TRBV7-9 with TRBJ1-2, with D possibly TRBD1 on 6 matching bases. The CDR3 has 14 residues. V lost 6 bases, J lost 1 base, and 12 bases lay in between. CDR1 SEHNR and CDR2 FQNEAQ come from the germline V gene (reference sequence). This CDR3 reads CASRDSNYNYGYTF. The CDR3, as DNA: TGTGCCAGCAGGGACAGTAATTATAACTATGGCTACACCTTC.

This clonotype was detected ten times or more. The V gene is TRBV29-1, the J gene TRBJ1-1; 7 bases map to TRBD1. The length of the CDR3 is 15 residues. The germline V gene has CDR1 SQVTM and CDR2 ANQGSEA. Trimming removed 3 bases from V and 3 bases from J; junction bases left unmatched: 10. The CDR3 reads CSVDSHRGGDTEAFF. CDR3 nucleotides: TGCAGCGTTGACTCTCACAGGGGAGGGGACACTGAAGCTTTCTTT.

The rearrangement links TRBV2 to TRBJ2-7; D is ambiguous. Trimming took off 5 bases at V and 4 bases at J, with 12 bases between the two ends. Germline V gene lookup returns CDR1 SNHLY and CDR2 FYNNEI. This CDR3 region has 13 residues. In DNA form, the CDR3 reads TGTGCCAGCAGTCCCCGACCGCTTTACGAGCAGTACTTC. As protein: CASSPRPLYEQYF. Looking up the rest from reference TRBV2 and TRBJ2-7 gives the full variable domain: EPEVTQTPSHQVTQMGQEVILRCVPISNHLYFYWYRQILGQKVEFLVSFYNNEISEKSEIFDDQFSVERPDGSNFTLKIRSTKLEDSAMYFCASSPRPLYEQYFGPGTRLTVT.

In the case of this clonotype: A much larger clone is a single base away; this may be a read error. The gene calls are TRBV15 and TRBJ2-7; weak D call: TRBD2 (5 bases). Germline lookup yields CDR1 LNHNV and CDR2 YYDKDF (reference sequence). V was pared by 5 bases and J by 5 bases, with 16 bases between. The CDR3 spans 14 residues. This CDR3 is CATSAGLNPNEQYF. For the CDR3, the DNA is TGTGCCACCAGCGCAGGACTGAACCCTAACGAGCAGTACTTC.